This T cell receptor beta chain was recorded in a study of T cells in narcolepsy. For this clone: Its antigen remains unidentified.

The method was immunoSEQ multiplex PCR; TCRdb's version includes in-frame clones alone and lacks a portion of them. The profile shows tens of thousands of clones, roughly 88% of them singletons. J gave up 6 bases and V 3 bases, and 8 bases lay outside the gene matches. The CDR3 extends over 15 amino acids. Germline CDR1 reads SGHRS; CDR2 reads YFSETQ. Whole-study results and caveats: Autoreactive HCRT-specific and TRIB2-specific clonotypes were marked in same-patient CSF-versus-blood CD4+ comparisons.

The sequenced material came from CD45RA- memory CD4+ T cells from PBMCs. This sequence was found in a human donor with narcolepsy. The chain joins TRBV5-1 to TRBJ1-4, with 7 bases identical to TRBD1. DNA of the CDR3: TGCGCCAGCAGCTGGATGGGACAGCGTGATGAAAAACTGTTTTTT. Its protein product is CASSWMGQRDEKLFF.